The rows below give T cell receptor beta chains drawn from one sample of a study of cytomegalovirus exposure and HLA in healthy donors. Some clones are missing from TCRdb's copy, which holds only in-frame ones; the method was immunoSEQ multiplex PCR. The sample lists roughly 73,000 clones; nearly 95% were seen once. Sequencing input: PBMCs. The receptors here all came from a man between 18 and 29 years old in good health and CMV-seropositive. The CDR3 runs from the conserved cysteine through the conserved F or W. The D gene is left open where the match is weak. Not every row has a clone size; where given, it reads once, few, many or a size class.

V	size	J	D	DNA	CDR3
TRBV11-2	.	TRBJ2-1	.	TGTGCCAGCAGCTTACGACGGGATGGTGAGCAGTTCTTC	CASSLRRDGEQFF
TRBV28	.	TRBJ2-7	.	TGTGCCAGCAAACTAGATGGTGGGGAGAACGAGCAGTACTTC	CASKLDGGENEQYF
TRBV5-1	.	TRBJ2-4	TRBD1	TGCGCCAGCAGGGGGACAGGTGGCAACATTCAGTACTTC	CASRGTGGNIQYF
TRBV7-3	.	TRBJ2-1	TRBD1	TGTGCCAGCAGCCAATTACAGGGGCATGAGCAGTTCTTC	CASSQLQGHEQFF
TRBV28	.	TRBJ1-1	.	TGTGCCAGCAGTTTCCCCCAGGTGAACACTGAAGCTTTCTTT	CASSFPQVNTEAFF
TRBV6-5	.	TRBJ1-2	.	TGTGCCAGCGGTTCGGGCTATGGCTACACCTTC	CASGSGYGYTF
TRBV18	few	TRBJ2-1	.	TGTGCCAGCTCACCTGCGGGTAACAACAATGAGCAGTTCTTC	CASSPAGNNNEQFF
TRBV28	.	TRBJ1-1	.	TGTGCCAGCAGCCCCGGCGGGGGCCGGGGGACTGAAGCTTTCTTT	CASSPGGGRGTEAFF
TRBV7-3	.	TRBJ2-7	.	TGTGCCAGCAGCCGCGGGCCGTCCTACGAGCAGTACTTC	CASSRGPSYEQYF
TRBV28	.	TRBJ2-7	.	TGTGCCAGCAGTCCCGTAGAGGGTCGCTACGAGCAGTACTTC	CASSPVEGRYEQYF
TRBV25-1	.	TRBJ1-1	.	TGTGCCAGCAGTGATGAAGGGGGGAACACTGAAGCTTTCTTT	CASSDEGGNTEAFF
TRBV28	once	TRBJ2-7	TRBD2	TGTGCCAGCAGTCCCCTGGCGGGGGGGGGAAACGAGCAGTACTTC	CASSPLAGGGNEQYF
TRBV11-2	.	TRBJ1-4	.	TGTGCCAGCAGCTTAAGTCTTCGGGGGGCGTATGAAAAACTGTTTTTT	CASSLSLRGAYEKLFF
TRBV7-9	.	TRBJ2-3	TRBD2	TGTGCCAGCAGCCGACTAGCGGGAGAAACAGATACGCAGTATTTT	CASSRLAGETDTQYF
TRBV15	.	TRBJ1-5	.	TGTGCCACCAGCAGAGTACTTGGCAATCAGCCCCAGCATTTT	CATSRVLGNQPQHF
TRBV9	.	TRBJ2-1	TRBD2	TGTGCCAGCAGCCTGTGGACTAGCGGGAGTAACTCCTACAATGAGCAGTTCTTC	CASSLWTSGSNSYNEQFF